This T cell receptor (beta chain) was sequenced in a study of a mutant IDH1 vaccine in newly diagnosed glioma (dated by TCRdb to the early 2020s). Turning to the overall study: Across visits V03 through V10, patients got a total of eight vaccinations, given in weeks 1, 3, 5, 7, 11, 15, 19 and 23. Six visits were used for peripheral blood collection: V03 (baseline), V05, V07, V10, V12 and V13. Before enrollment, patients had received standard therapy of radiotherapy alone, temozolomide alone, or radiochemotherapy with temozolomide; most received the combination. Of the 30 or so patients who were treated, 62.5% were male and about 40% were female, and the mean age was roughly 40 years. For exploratory analyses, about 25 treated patients had longitudinal TCRB deep sequencing done wherever samples were available. Vaccination was initiated 4-6 weeks after radiotherapy alone, or concurrently with temozolomide cycles in the chemotherapy-containing groups. The paper's findings and limits, for the study overall: PBMC samples for TCRB deep sequencing were selected based on availability. Immune responses induced by the vaccine were seen in roughly 92% of patients across multiple MHC alleles. No apparent relationship was observed between pseudoprogression and alterations in the top peripheral T cell clonotypes detected by TCRB sequencing. It was noted by the authors that analyses of patient blood samples could not be reproduced owing to sample limitations.

From V the trimming removes 6 bases and from J it removes 10 bases, while the gene matches leave 8 bases of the junction unaccounted for. Based on the germline V gene (reference sequence), the CDR1 and CDR2 sequences are MNHNY and SVGAGI. The CDR3, cysteine through phenylalanine, is 12 amino acids long. Left in the record is the CDR3 DNA by itself, 36 bases read in frame from the first base. According to the study, the label for this sample's time point signals: week 23, last vaccination. Each vaccine dose was 300 ug of a 20-mer mutant IDH1 peptide in Montanide, given subcutaneously with topical imiquimod. The donors had newly diagnosed IDH1-mutant astrocytomas of WHO grade 3 or 4 that showed loss of nuclear ATRX. The samples were drawn from NOA16, a multicentre, single-arm, open-label phase I trial in Germany that tested a mutant IDH1 peptide vaccine in humans for the first time. Genomic DNA for TCRB sequencing was extracted from EDTA blood using the DNeasy Blood and Tissue Kit.

This clone was detected only once. Its antigen has not been determined. There are no base qualities to consult, and no much larger clone falls within one base. Libraries were constructed by the immunoSEQ multiplex PCR assay. Following the manufacturer's protocol, the hsTCRB Kit was used to amplify rearranged TCR beta chain sequences. Sequencing of TCRB libraries was carried out on an Illumina MiSeq. As for the original processing: Demultiplexing, trimming and gene mapping were performed with the kit vendor's proprietary platform. TCRdb took this table from immuneACCESS and kept in-frame rearrangements with V and J called. Such tables lack part of the clones; where checked against another copy, unresolved V genes explain under half of the gap, and the rest is unexplained. For V, J and clone size, that table is used; D and trimming come from the DNA. In this sample the table shows around 34,000 clones, 81% of which occur a single time. The top ten constitute 4.5% to 5.5% of the sample.

Sequenced here: PBMCs, sampled from a glioma patient whose treatment included an IDH1 peptide vaccine. The chain is assembled from TRBV6-6 and TRBJ1-1; TRBD1 fits 7 bases in the junction. The sequence derives from a man aged 40-55 years with glioma. The CDR3 here reads CASSTDRVRAFF. The DNA reads as follows: TGTGCCAGCAGCACTGACAGGGTGAGAGCTTTCTTT.